Given below is one T cell receptor beta chain in context. Its antigen is unidentified. This sample is part of a study of shared clonotypes between healthy human individuals. Study-level results: What rarefaction showed was incomplete sorted-subset sequencing despite large depth.

Sequencing used immunoSEQ multiplex PCR; TCRdb keeps in-frame clones, though not all of them. The sample includes 2,500,000 or so clones, approximately 92% of them seen just once. The sample taken for sequencing was naive CD4+ T cells sorted from blood. Subset denoted: CD45RA+ positively selected. This receptor was identified in a young man in good health.

CDR3 nucleotides: TGTGCCAGCAGCTTGCGGGAATTGGGGGTTGAGACCCAGTACTTC. It yields the protein CASSLRELGVETQYF. The chain links TRBV5-4 to TRBJ2-5, with D perhaps matching TRBD1 or TRBD2 (5 bases each). There are 15 residues in the CDR3. V lost 1 base and J 5 bases, leaving 15 bases between the germline ends. Germline loops: CDR1 SGHNT, CDR2 YYREEE (reference sequence).